A selection of T cell receptor beta chains follows, all from one sample in a study of neurological immune-mediated disorders. TCRdb passed the 5' RACE reads through MiXCR, listing each CDR3 protein once. The table lists fewer than 85,000 distinct CDR3 sequences, roughly 15% of them singletons. Material: PBMCs. The receptors derive from a woman aged 40 to 50 in good health. CDR3s include the opening cysteine and the closing phenylalanine or tryptophan. A D gene is named only where the DNA matches it firmly. A clone size is listed for some rows: how often the clone was seen (once, few, many), or a class if it is expanded.

CDR3nt	CDR3aa	d_gene	abundance	v_gene	j_gene
TGCGCCAGCAGCCAAGGACGGAGTGGCACAGATACGCAGTATTTT	CASSQGRSGTDTQYF	.	many	TRBV4-1	TRBJ2-3
TGTGCCAGCAGCCTCTGGGGGGGGAAGAACACTGAAGCTTTCTTT	CASSLWGGKNTEAFF	.	many	TRBV5-8	TRBJ1-1
TGTGCCAGCAGCCTCGGGGGTCCGGCGAACACTGAAGCTTTCTTT	CASSLGGPANTEAFF	.	many	TRBV6-5	TRBJ1-1
TGCAGTGCAGGGGAGGTGGGGGGGAACTATGGCTACACCTTC	CSAGEVGGNYGYTF	.	many	TRBV20-1	TRBJ1-2
TGTGCCAGCAGCTCTACTAGCGGCCTCACAGATACGCAGTATTTT	CASSSTSGLTDTQYF	TRBD2	many	TRBV7-8	TRBJ2-3
TGTGCCAGCAGCCAAGTTGGCCACCAAGAGACCCAGTACTTC	CASSQVGHQETQYF	.	many	TRBV3-1	TRBJ2-5
TGCAGTGCTAGTAAGGAACTAGCGGGGGGCCTAGAGCAGTTCTTC	CSASKELAGGLEQFF	TRBD2	many	TRBV20-1	TRBJ2-1
TGTGCCAGCAGCCAACCCAGGGGTCGGCACTATGGCTACACCTTC	CASSQPRGRHYGYTF	.	many	TRBV7-2	TRBJ1-2
TGCGCCAGCAGCTTGGTTGCGGGGGGGGCAGATACGCAGTATTTT	CASSLVAGGADTQYF	TRBD2	many	TRBV5-1	TRBJ2-3
TGCGCCAGCAGCCAAGAAGCCAAGGGGGCATTTGGATCACCCCTCCACTTT	CASSQEAKGAFGSPLHF	TRBD1	many	TRBV4-3	TRBJ1-6
TGTGCCAGCTCACGAAGCTCGCGTACCTACAATGAGCAGTTCTTC	CASSRSSRTYNEQFF	.	many	TRBV18	TRBJ2-1
TGTGCCAGCAGCCCCCGGGGAGGGGAGAACACTGAAGCTTTCTTT	CASSPRGGENTEAFF	.	many	TRBV7-2	TRBJ1-1
TGTGCCAGCTCTCAAATCACAAACTATGGCTACACCTTC	CASSQITNYGYTF	.	few	TRBV18	TRBJ1-2
TGTGCCAGCAGCTTGGATCCGGGGGGGAGATACAATGAGCAGTTCTTC	CASSLDPGGRYNEQFF	TRBD2	few	TRBV5-6	TRBJ2-1
TGTGCCAGCAGTGAAGCGCTTCGAATTCGGGAACTTGAAGCTTTCTTT	CASSEALRIRELEAFF	.	many	TRBV6-1	TRBJ1-1
TGCGCCAGCAGCTTATCAGCTACAGGGCACACTGAAGCTTTCTTT	CASSLSATGHTEAFF	.	many	TRBV5-1	TRBJ1-1
TGTGCCAGCAGAGCGAACACTGAAGCTTTCTTT	CASRANTEAFF	.	many	TRBV12-3/TRBV12-4	TRBJ1-1
TGTGCCAGCAGCTTTCCAGGAGGCACAGATACGCAGTATTTT	CASSFPGGTDTQYF	.	many	TRBV7-2	TRBJ2-3
TGTGCCAGCAGCCCATCTAGCGGGGGGGCCCTTGGCACAGATACGCAGTATTTT	CASSPSSGGALGTDTQYF	TRBD2	.	TRBV3-1	TRBJ2-3
TGTGCCAGCAGCTTAGATGGGACAGCCTACAATGAGCAGTTCTTC	CASSLDGTAYNEQFF	TRBD1	many	TRBV7-9	TRBJ2-1
TGTGCCAGCAGCTCGGGGTCCTCGAACACTGAAGCTTTCTTT	CASSSGSSNTEAFF	.	few	TRBV9	TRBJ1-1
TGTGCCAGCAGTTCCGCCAATGAGCAGTTCTTC	CASSSANEQFF	.	many	TRBV6-2/TRBV6-3	TRBJ2-1
TGTGCCAGCAGCGTCCGGGACAGAATGGACGAGCAGTACTTC	CASSVRDRMDEQYF	TRBD1	many	TRBV4-2	TRBJ2-7
TGTGCCAGCAGTTGGTCTGGGTTACTCAATCAGCCCCAGCATTTT	CASSWSGLLNQPQHF	.	many	TRBV28	TRBJ1-5
TGTGCCAGCAGCTTTCCAGACACAGATACGCAGTATTTT	CASSFPDTDTQYF	.	.	TRBV27	TRBJ2-3
TGTGCCATCAGTGCTCAGGGACGGAATGGAGGCTACACCTTC	CAISAQGRNGGYTF	.	many	TRBV10-3	TRBJ1-2
TGTGCCATCAGTGGGGGGGCGAGGGGTAACAATGAGCAGTTCTTC	CAISGGARGNNEQFF	.	many	TRBV10-3	TRBJ2-1
TGTGCCAGCAGTTACTCGATTATTAGCCAATCCTACAATGAGCAGTTCTTC	CASSYSIISQSYNEQFF	.	many	TRBV6-5	TRBJ2-1
TGTGCCAGCACCCTGAGAAGGGGGATAGACAACTATGGCTACACCTTC	CASTLRRGIDNYGYTF	.	many	TRBV7-2	TRBJ1-2
TGTGCCAGCAGCCAACTAGCGGGGGAACCTCAGTACTTC	CASSQLAGEPQYF	TRBD2	many	TRBV3-1	TRBJ2-4
TGTGCCAGCAGTCTAGGGGGTGTTAGCTCCTACGAGCAGTACTTC	CASSLGGVSSYEQYF	.	many	TRBV6-6	TRBJ2-7
TGTGCCAGCAGCCTCGCCCGACAGGGGCCATCACCCCTCCACTTT	CASSLARQGPSPLHF	TRBD1	many	TRBV7-2	TRBJ1-6
TGTGCCAGCAGCTTAGGAGGCGGGGAGGGGGAGCTGTTTTTT	CASSLGGGEGELFF	.	.	TRBV7-2	TRBJ2-2
TGTGCCAGCAGCTCGGGGGCTAACACTGAAGCTTTCTTT	CASSSGANTEAFF	.	many	TRBV7-3	TRBJ1-1